The clone carrying this TCR beta chain has a single count. Its antigen is as yet unknown. MiXCR was run by TCRdb on the reads, yielding one entry per CDR3 protein. This table holds roughly 990,000 distinct CDR3 sequences, under 40% found once. This record belongs to a study of T cell repertoires in cytomegalovirus infection. On the study more broadly: Well-studied HLA-B-restricted epitopes and recently identified HLA-C-restricted epitopes of CMV were both used in the study. Indications came from public TCR beta signatures; they pointed to CMV infection and to a matching HLA type.

Broader study findings: Cumulative public TCR beta family frequency identified carriers of CMV plus the relevant HLA.

J lost 3 bases, V lost 5 bases, and 9 bases had no gene match. CDR1 MNHEY and CDR2 SVGAGI come from the germline V gene. The CDR3 covers 15 residues. This material consisted of cultured CD8+ T cells from PBMCs, taken from culture after CMV antigen stimulation. The chain uses TRBV6-5 and TRBJ1-2; TRBD1 agrees at 7 bases. The sequence was collected from a human donor in good health (CMV status not recorded). Some clones in this sample may be carry-over from other donors' samples. Here the CDR3 reads CASSPLTGWDYGYTF. For the CDR3, the DNA is TGTGCCAGCAGTCCATTGACAGGGTGGGACTATGGCTACACCTTC.